One and the same sample provided the 3 T cell receptor beta chains below, sequenced in a study of blood T cell repertoires in COVID-19. Measured with immunoSEQ multiplex PCR; TCRdb has only the in-frame clones, and not every one. The table records fewer than 200,000 clones, about four fifths of them present only once. The sample was peripheral blood. The receptors derive from a man between 65 and 85 years old with active or convalescent COVID-19.

V usage is TRBV7-3 and J usage is TRBJ2-2; possible D gene TRBD2, 6 bases. This CDR3 region has 15 residues. Germline lookup yields CDR1 SGHTA and CDR2 FQGTGA. Trimming shortened V by 5 bases and J by 4 bases, and 14 bases separated the two germline ends. CDR3: CASSPRTGGTGELFF. DNA of the CDR3: TGTGCCAGCAGCCCCCGGACCGGGGGCACCGGGGAGCTGTTTTTT.

The J gene is TRBJ2-7, the V gene TRBV11-2, with TRBD1 matching 9 bases. The trim removed 0 bases at V and 1 base at J, leaving 4 bases unmatched. Germline loops: CDR1 SGHAT, CDR2 FQNNGV. The CDR3 has 16 amino acids. The CDR3 bases are TGTGCCAGCAGCTTAGATCTGGGACAGGGATCCTACGAGCAGTACTTC. It yields the protein CASSLDLGQGSYEQYF.

This clone was observed once. The V gene is TRBV9, the J gene TRBJ2-2; 7 bases are shared with TRBD1. V lost 1 base to trimming and J lost 4 bases; unmatched junction nucleotides: 4. The length of the CDR3 is 15 residues. Germline assignment: CDR1 SGDLS and CDR2 YYNGEE. The CDR3 coding sequence is TGTGCCAGCAGCGTAAAGGGGGCGAGCACCGGGGAGCTGTTTTTT. Amino acids: CASSVKGASTGELFF.